The rows below give T cell receptor beta chains drawn from one sample of a study of response to subunit inactivated influenza vaccine. TCRdb reprocessed the RT-PCR reads via MiXCR and lists one record per CDR3 protein. Among over 300,000 distinct CDR3 sequences listed, 20% to 25% were seen once. The material was PBMCs from blood, obtained less than 22 months after vaccination. The receptors originated from a man between 50 and 70 years old who received an inactivated influenza vaccine. CDR3s include the opening cysteine and the closing phenylalanine or tryptophan. A D gene is named only where the DNA matches it firmly. Some rows have no size entry. The others give once, few or many, or a class for an expanded clone.

d_gene	v_gene	abundance	j_gene	CDR3nt	CDR3aa
.	TRBV5-6	few	TRBJ2-5	TGTGCCAGCAGAACCACAGGGTCCCAAGAGACCCAGTACTTC	CASRTTGSQETQYF
.	TRBV28	few	TRBJ2-7	TGTGCCAGCAGAAAACTGAGGGGCGGAACCTACGAGCAGTACTTC	CASRKLRGGTYEQYF
TRBD1	TRBV28	few	TRBJ1-2	TGTGCCAGCAGTGCACCCAACAGGGGGCTGGCGAACTATGGCTACACCTTC	CASSAPNRGLANYGYTF
.	TRBV7-2	many	TRBJ1-2	TGTGCCAGCAGCACAACGACAGGCGTCTCCTATGGCTACACCTTC	CASSTTTGVSYGYTF
TRBD1	TRBV7-2	few	TRBJ1-5	TGTGCCAGCAGCTTACGGGAGACAGGGAGGCAGCCCCAGCATTTT	CASSLRETGRQPQHF
.	TRBV10-3	.	TRBJ2-7	TGTGCCATCAGTGAGGGAGGCGGCGAGCAGTACTTC	CAISEGGGEQYF
TRBD1	TRBV20-1	few	TRBJ2-7	TGCAGTGCTAACAGTGTGAGGGACCGGACAGGGAACGAGCAGTACTTC	CSANSVRDRTGNEQYF
.	TRBV12-3/TRBV12-4	few	TRBJ1-2	TGTGCCAGCAGGGGAAGTTGGGGCTACACCTTC	CASRGSWGYTF
.	TRBV11-2	.	TRBJ2-1	TGTGCCAGCAGCTACACTGCGGGCTCCTACAATGAGCAGTTCTTC	CASSYTAGSYNEQFF
.	TRBV6-5	few	TRBJ1-4	TGTGCCAGCAGTTACTCGGCAGGGATAGGGGAAAAACTGTTTTTT	CASSYSAGIGEKLFF
.	TRBV27	many	TRBJ1-2	TGTGCCAGCAGAGCAAACTACCACTACAGTACAGGGAGGTATGGCTACACCTTC	CASRANYHYSTGRYGYTF
TRBD2	TRBV20-1	few	TRBJ2-1	TGCAGTGCCACACCCCCGGCGGGAGGGTACAATGAGCAGTTCTTC	CSATPPAGGYNEQFF
.	TRBV24-1	.	TRBJ2-1	TGTGCCACCAGTGTTAGAGGCGATGAGCAGTTCTTC	CATSVRGDEQFF
TRBD1	TRBV4-3	.	TRBJ2-1	TGCGCCAGCAGGGACAGGGCCAATGAGCAGTTCTTC	CASRDRANEQFF
.	TRBV4-2	few	TRBJ2-3	TGTGCCAGCACCACCGGAGGGGCCACAGATACGCAGTATTTT	CASTTGGATDTQYF
.	TRBV2	few	TRBJ2-5	TGTGCCAGCAGTCCGACACGAGAGACCCAGTACTTC	CASSPTRETQYF
.	TRBV7-8	many	TRBJ1-5	TGTGCCAGCAGCTTATACCTCCGGGCAGGGTTTCAGCCCCAGCATTTT	CASSLYLRAGFQPQHF
.	TRBV7-8	few	TRBJ2-1	TGTGCCAGCAGCTCAATAGAGAGAGGTGAGCAGTTCTTC	CASSSIERGEQFF